Listed below are T cell receptor beta chains from one sample, sequenced in a study of T cells expressing NK-cell markers. For each CDR3 protein, TCRdb gives one entry from its re-call of the 5' RACE reads, without DNA. The table gives approximately 150,000 distinct CDR3 sequences; the top ten clones make up 12% of it. The sequencing sample was made of blood T cells: a sorted CD56 or NKG2C T cell subset, CD4+ or CD8+ T cells, or bulk PBMC T cells (not recorded which). The source of these receptors is a man between 18 and 29 years old in good health. Both conserved end residues are part of each CDR3. The order of the fields is J gene, V gene, CDR3 protein.

>TRBJ2-1|TRBV5-1
CASSAGTGSDEQFF
>TRBJ1-2|TRBV20-1
CSAPDRDYYGYTF
>TRBJ1-5|TRBV7-8
CASATGEGQPQHF
>TRBJ1-6|TRBV5-1
CASSLEQGAPLHF
>TRBJ1-1|TRBV6-1
CASRPQGMGGTEAFF
>TRBJ2-7|TRBV7-9
CASSLAGTASHYEQYF
>TRBJ2-7|TRBV4-3
CASSPGTDSSYEQYF
>TRBJ1-1|TRBV6-2/TRBV6-3
CASSYITGTGTEAFF
>TRBJ2-1|TRBV11-2
CASSTGHYNEQFF
>TRBJ2-1|TRBV5-1
CASSPLAGSDEQFF
>TRBJ2-1|TRBV20-1
CSAREDRGPDSYNEQFF
>TRBJ2-1|TRBV5-4
CASSRTQREVHNEQFF
>TRBJ2-3|TRBV7-9
CASSPLETTTDTQYF
>TRBJ2-1|TRBV5-4
CASSLVVGTSAYNEQFF
>TRBJ2-5|TRBV6-5
CASSFPSEVGGSRKTQYF
>TRBJ1-1|TRBV20-1
CSAPRHTQATNTEAFF
>TRBJ2-7|TRBV24-1
CATSAGTHEQYF
>TRBJ2-7|TRBV29-1
CSVSEASYEQYF
>TRBJ2-5|TRBV7-9
CASSLMIAGGQETEYF
>TRBJ1-5|TRBV19
CASSKRDRVVRYQPQHF
>TRBJ2-7|TRBV30
CAWSVAGGSYEQYF
>TRBJ1-2|TRBV6-5
CASSYTPGEGGYTF
>TRBJ2-7|TRBV18
CASSQWGLAGGDEQYF
>TRBJ2-7|TRBV5-1
CASSVLAGVSYEQYF
>TRBJ2-1|TRBV7-9
CASSLAVGRGWFF
>TRBJ2-6|TRBV12-3/TRBV12-4
CASSFTGGTSGANVLTF
>TRBJ2-7|TRBV4-2
CASSQARGFEREQYF
>TRBJ1-4|TRBV4-3
CASSQDQWKKLFF
>TRBJ2-2|TRBV12-3/TRBV12-4
CASSLGGGGTGELFF
>TRBJ2-5|TRBV15
CATRLERETQYF
>TRBJ2-1|TRBV19
CASSIDLTQPSYNEQFF
>TRBJ2-5|TRBV30
CACIGTEETQYF
>TRBJ2-3|TRBV7-2
CASSRTGGRTDTQYF
>TRBJ2-1|TRBV29-1
CSVEGSQSNYNEQFF
>TRBJ2-2|TRBV29-1
CSVSLAGVNTGELFF
>TRBJ2-1|TRBV12-3/TRBV12-4
CASSLEGGNNEQFF
>TRBJ2-2|TRBV4-2
CASSQDGLAVNTGELFF
>TRBJ1-1|TRBV12-3/TRBV12-4
CASQQGWGTEAFF
>TRBJ2-3|TRBV4-3
CASSQDSARDTQYF
>TRBJ1-1|TRBV30
CAWSMSGYTEAFF
>TRBJ2-1|TRBV12-3/TRBV12-4
CASNLGPGGSYNEQFF
>TRBJ2-1|TRBV12-5
CASKPGGAGVNNEQFF
>TRBJ2-3|TRBV4-1
CASSQGASTDTQYF